Listed below are T cell receptor beta chains from one sample, sequenced in a study of CD8+ T cells in alopecia areata. Some clones are missing from TCRdb's copy, which holds only in-frame ones; the method was immunoSEQ multiplex PCR. The table has 90,000 to 120,000 clones, 84% seen once; the top ten hold 20% to 25%. Material: CD8+ T cells sorted from blood, obtained at week 24, from a patient treated with tofacitinib. The receptors shown here come from a human donor with alopecia areata. CDR3s include the opening cysteine and the closing phenylalanine or tryptophan. The order of the fields is D gene, J gene, V gene, CDR3 protein. The D gene is left open where the match is weak.

D gene: .; J gene: TRBJ1-2; V gene: TRBV2; CDR3 protein: CASAADGGLDGYTF
D gene: .; J gene: TRBJ2-5; V gene: TRBV4-3; CDR3 protein: CASSQDIGAGETQYF
D gene: .; J gene: TRBJ2-7; V gene: TRBV27; CDR3 protein: CASSFTGLRYEQYF
D gene: TRBD1; J gene: TRBJ1-6; V gene: TRBV30; CDR3 protein: CASTGRGLPRYNSPLHF
D gene: .; J gene: TRBJ2-5; V gene: TRBV7-9; CDR3 protein: CASSLGWSDQETQYF
D gene: .; J gene: TRBJ1-5; V gene: TRBV10-3; CDR3 protein: CAISDGGGWDQPQHF
D gene: .; J gene: TRBJ1-6; V gene: TRBV4-1; CDR3 protein: CASSQGQGHSPLHF
D gene: TRBD1; J gene: TRBJ2-4; V gene: TRBV7-9; CDR3 protein: CASSETGGKDKNIQYF
D gene: .; J gene: TRBJ2-7; V gene: TRBV7-9; CDR3 protein: CASSKEGIEQYF
D gene: TRBD1; J gene: TRBJ2-3; V gene: TRBV7-9; CDR3 protein: CASSPIGGTGGADTQYF
D gene: TRBD1; J gene: TRBJ2-7; V gene: TRBV7-2; CDR3 protein: CASSLEKGAVSYEQYF
D gene: .; J gene: TRBJ2-1; V gene: TRBV7-9; CDR3 protein: CASSLGSREQFF
D gene: TRBD1; J gene: TRBJ2-7; V gene: TRBV30; CDR3 protein: CAWSSRDSYEQYF
D gene: .; J gene: TRBJ1-2; V gene: TRBV27; CDR3 protein: CASSVPGTYGYTF
D gene: TRBD1; J gene: TRBJ2-3; V gene: TRBV29-1; CDR3 protein: CSISQGADTQYF
D gene: TRBD1; J gene: TRBJ2-1; V gene: TRBV7-9; CDR3 protein: CASSGPGQSSYNEQFF
D gene: TRBD1; J gene: TRBJ1-2; V gene: TRBV2; CDR3 protein: CASSAGQVDGYTF
D gene: TRBD1; J gene: TRBJ1-2; V gene: TRBV19; CDR3 protein: CASTPGQGYNYGYTF
D gene: .; J gene: TRBJ2-3; V gene: TRBV19; CDR3 protein: CASSIRNGLKDTQYF
D gene: TRBD2; J gene: TRBJ2-7; V gene: TRBV11-2; CDR3 protein: CASSLLRGSGGTYEQYF
D gene: .; J gene: TRBJ1-5; V gene: TRBV19; CDR3 protein: CASKVGYSNQPQHF
D gene: .; J gene: TRBJ1-1; V gene: TRBV29-1; CDR3 protein: CSVGGTGSGTEAFF
D gene: TRBD1; J gene: TRBJ2-7; V gene: TRBV5-6; CDR3 protein: CASSLDRVASVRVYEQYF
D gene: .; J gene: TRBJ2-3; V gene: TRBV27; CDR3 protein: CASSLVRETDTQYF
D gene: .; J gene: TRBJ1-1; V gene: TRBV4-2; CDR3 protein: CASSQEGLLLAEAFF
D gene: TRBD1; J gene: TRBJ2-5; V gene: TRBV9; CDR3 protein: CASSQWTGNQETQYF
D gene: .; J gene: TRBJ1-6; V gene: TRBV4-1; CDR3 protein: CASSQGQDGLFTLHF
D gene: .; J gene: TRBJ2-2; V gene: TRBV4-3; CDR3 protein: CASSQSPGQNTGELFF
D gene: TRBD2; J gene: TRBJ2-3; V gene: TRBV19; CDR3 protein: CASSMFGGSADTQYF
D gene: TRBD2; J gene: TRBJ2-7; V gene: TRBV6-5; CDR3 protein: CASSYSTSGAYEQYF
D gene: .; J gene: TRBJ2-7; V gene: TRBV4-1; CDR3 protein: CASSQVMAGGVYEQYF
D gene: TRBD1; J gene: TRBJ2-7; V gene: TRBV5-8; CDR3 protein: CASSPRTGEGGYEQYF
D gene: .; J gene: TRBJ2-5; V gene: TRBV11-1; CDR3 protein: CASSLAGGIQETQYF
D gene: .; J gene: TRBJ2-7; V gene: TRBV5-6; CDR3 protein: CASSSRREEVYEQYF
D gene: .; J gene: TRBJ1-1; V gene: TRBV7-3; CDR3 protein: CASSRAGNTEAFF
D gene: .; J gene: TRBJ1-5; V gene: TRBV13; CDR3 protein: CASSTRMNSNQPQHF
D gene: TRBD1; J gene: TRBJ1-1; V gene: TRBV7-9; CDR3 protein: CATDAGGYGNTEAFF
D gene: .; J gene: TRBJ1-1; V gene: TRBV29-1; CDR3 protein: CSVDDNLNTEAFF
D gene: TRBD2; J gene: TRBJ2-3; V gene: TRBV7-8; CDR3 protein: CASSFLAGDTDTQYF
D gene: .; J gene: TRBJ2-1; V gene: TRBV5-3; CDR3 protein: CARSLGRGVNEQFF
D gene: .; J gene: TRBJ2-2; V gene: TRBV30; CDR3 protein: CAWSVRQYPGELFF
D gene: .; J gene: TRBJ1-5; V gene: TRBV30; CDR3 protein: CAWSESYGNQPQHF
D gene: TRBD1; J gene: TRBJ2-3; V gene: TRBV11-3; CDR3 protein: CASSLEGQGVTTDTQYF
D gene: TRBD1; J gene: TRBJ1-2; V gene: TRBV25-1; CDR3 protein: CASSEYNRGTGGIYGYTF
D gene: .; J gene: TRBJ1-2; V gene: TRBV4-2; CDR3 protein: CASSPPGSPVYGYTF
D gene: TRBD1; J gene: TRBJ2-1; V gene: TRBV6-5; CDR3 protein: CASSFPGGSRNEQFF
D gene: .; J gene: TRBJ1-1; V gene: TRBV27; CDR3 protein: CASSPQGFAEAFF
D gene: .; J gene: TRBJ2-2; V gene: TRBV19; CDR3 protein: CASSIFSTGELFF
D gene: .; J gene: TRBJ1-5; V gene: TRBV9; CDR3 protein: CASSVDAGRNQPQHF
D gene: .; J gene: TRBJ2-7; V gene: TRBV6-6; CDR3 protein: CASSFGGGAYEQYF
D gene: .; J gene: TRBJ1-2; V gene: TRBV6-1; CDR3 protein: CASRDGWLGYTF
D gene: .; J gene: TRBJ2-2; V gene: TRBV14; CDR3 protein: CASSPLTGSADGELFF
D gene: TRBD2; J gene: TRBJ2-7; V gene: TRBV4-1; CDR3 protein: CASSPTSGDSYEQYF
D gene: .; J gene: TRBJ2-7; V gene: TRBV28; CDR3 protein: CASSSALSGANDEQYF
D gene: .; J gene: TRBJ2-7; V gene: TRBV7-8; CDR3 protein: CASSLVVTDEQYF